This T cell receptor (beta chain) was profiled in a study of cytomegalovirus exposure and HLA in healthy donors. Study at large: In terms of ancestry, the Caucasian-associated cluster contained more than 65% of the 398 genotyped donors.

To note about this clone: Its cognate antigen is unknown.

PCR involved 60 Vbeta and 13 Jbeta primers. Libraries were prepared by immunoSEQ multiplex PCR; TCRdb keeps only in-frame clonotypes and omits some of them. Here the sample spans some 150,000 clones, 82% being singletons. This CDR3 region has 16 residues. CDR1 is MNHNS, CDR2 SASEGT, per germline. With 3 bases clipped from V and 4 bases from J, the junction kept 6 bases outside the gene matches. Study-wide points: Analysis performed later showed TCR beta chains linked to HLA being more clonally expanded than equally common others.

The source of this sequence is a man aged 45-65 years in good health and CMV-seropositive. What was sequenced was PBMCs. The chain carries TRBV6-1 and TRBJ1-5, with TRBD1 matching 10 bases. CDR3 sequence (DNA): TGTGCCAGCAGTGAGGGACAGGGGATAGGAAATCAGCCCCAGCATTTT. It translates to CASSEGQGIGNQPQHF.